The sequence of this T cell receptor (beta chain) was determined in a study of CD8+ T cells in alopecia areata. Study details: Dosing spanned 6 to 18 months on tofacitinib, then 6 months off drug.

Cell sorting was applied to PBMCs, and CD4+ and CD8+ T cells were collected. RNA extraction was followed by reverse transcription into cDNA, which acted as the sequencing template. Produced via immunoSEQ multiplex PCR; TCRdb's table is partial and in-frame only. The repertoire holds about 97,000 clones, 41% seen once, with around 1.4% in the top ten. General study points: The study found higher clonality in lesional than normal scalp, especially in alopecia totalis/universalis.

This clone occurred a few times. Its antigen is currently unknown. The CDR3 covers 17 residues. In germline, CDR1 is LGHNA, CDR2 YNFKEQ. The junction had 3 bases not matched to a gene; V was cut back by 3 bases and J by 2 bases. V and J are TRBV4-2 and TRBJ2-1; TRBD2 matches 14 bases. This sequence was found in a human donor with alopecia areata. The sequencing sample was made of CD4+ T cells sorted from blood. The CDR3 bases are TGTGCCAGCAGCCAGGGACTAGCGGGGGTAACCTACAATGAGCAGTTCTTC. Translation gives CASSQGLAGVTYNEQFF.